This record concerns one T cell receptor beta chain sequence. The antigen is undetermined. The V gene's germline CDR1 is MDHEN and CDR2 SYDVKM. This CDR3 is built from 15 residues. V gave up 7 bases and J gave up 0 bases; unmatched junction bases: 7. The entry originates in a study of lymphopenia after photon versus proton radiotherapy. Notes on the study in general: Under photons, naive T cells and diversity fell while effector/memory populations rose. Post-nadir TCR diversity decline inversely tracked overall survival among those who died. After lymphocyte nadir, photon-treated repertoires showed oligoclonal expansion, especially CD8+ Temra. Only patients who died were analyzed for survival; proton advantage is unproven.

The method was immunoSEQ multiplex PCR; TCRdb's version includes in-frame clones alone and lacks a portion of them. The table lists about 12,000 clones, around 89% of them singletons, with more than 2.5% in the top ten. The sample in question was peripheral blood, obtained from a patient treated with proton-based radiotherapy. The chain carries TRBV28 and TRBJ1-1; TRBD1 matches at 8 bases. This TCR was recovered from a man aged 55 to 70 with pancreatic cancer. The CDR3 loop reads CASKGTGNLNTEAFF. The CDR3 bases are TGTGCCAGCAAAGGGACAGGAAATTTGAACACTGAAGCTTTCTTT.